Detailed here is one T cell receptor (beta chain). The target of this receptor is not known. No base-level quality is on record; no much larger clone is a single base apart. Genomic DNA was isolated from the sorted cells so that the TCRbeta CDR3 region could be sequenced. TCRbeta CDR3 regions were sequenced using the immunoSEQ Assay. As stored in TCRdb, this immuneACCESS dataset retains in-frame rearrangements with V and J assigned. A fraction of the clones does not appear; measured against another copy, unresolved V genes explain less than half of the discrepancy, and the remainder lacks a known reason. The sample table records about 95,000 clones; roughly nine tenths of these occur just once. Of the sample, 0.33% is held by the ten largest clones. The trial excluded patients who had a history of autoimmune disease or who were on systemic immunosuppression. In every dose cohort, peripheral blood was drawn for TCR sequencing at baseline, cycle 4 day 1, and cycle 7 day 1. The samples were drawn from a first-in-human, open-label, multicenter phase I dose-escalation trial of ivuxolimab. Adults with locally advanced or metastatic melanoma, renal cell carcinoma, hepatocellular carcinoma or head and neck squamous cell carcinoma were enrolled in the trial. Before TCR sequencing, CD4+ and CD8+ T cells were separately sorted from peripheral blood.

The data stem from a study of OX40 agonist ivuxolimab in advanced cancers. Broadly, across the study: Ivuxolimab was a fully human IgG2 agonistic monoclonal antibody targeting the costimulatory receptor OX40 (CD134). The point of sequencing TCRbeta in the periphery was to test whether ivuxolimab changed TCR sequence diversity and drove clonal T-cell expansion. Intravenous ivuxolimab was administered to patients every 2 weeks at six dose levels: 0.01, 0.1, 0.3, 1.5, 3 and 10 mg/kg. Prior anti-PD-1, anti-PD-L1 or anti-CTLA-4 therapy was permitted, and checkpoint inhibitors had been received by 40% to 50% of dose-escalation patients. The paper covers the monotherapy dose-escalation part of the phase I ivuxolimab trial, which included N of about 51 patients. Of the approximately 50 patients in dose escalation, around 20 had hepatocellular carcinoma, about 15 had melanoma, 9 had renal cell carcinoma and 9 had head and neck cancer. Partial responses occurred in three dose-escalation patients, of whom one had hepatocellular carcinoma and two had cutaneous melanoma. The dose-escalation cohort was 82.7% male with a mean age of roughly 60 years, ranging from roughly 20 to 80. Overall study results and their limits: Clonal expansion of both CD4+ and CD8+ blood T cells was observed from baseline to week 6 at doses 0.1 to 3.0 mg/kg. After ivuxolimab, more expanded clones were found on average in CD8+ T cells than in CD4+ T cells. Low levels of normalized T-cell clonal expansion were also seen in some nonresponding patients. In the 0.1-3.0 mg/kg groups, partial responders had among the lowest normalized peripheral clonal expansion, particularly in CD8+ T cells. The antigen specificity of the clonally expanded peripheral T cells was not determined.

This sequence originates from an adult with an advanced solid tumor such as melanoma, head and neck, liver or kidney cancer. Sequencing used CD4+ or CD8+ T cells sorted from blood, obtained in a trial of the OX40 agonist ivuxolimab.

The CDR3 corresponds to CASNNPTGELFF. DNA sequence: TGTGCCAGCAACAACCCTACGGGGGAGCTGTTTTTT. The chain links TRBV6-5 with TRBJ2-2; a confident D gene designation cannot be given. V lost 7 bases and J lost 8 bases; the stretch between them is 11 bases long. The germline V gene sets CDR1 to MNHEY and CDR2 to SVGAGI. From its cysteine to its phenylalanine, the CDR3 spans 12 amino acids. Just CDR3 DNA is preserved here, 36 bases in frame from base 1.